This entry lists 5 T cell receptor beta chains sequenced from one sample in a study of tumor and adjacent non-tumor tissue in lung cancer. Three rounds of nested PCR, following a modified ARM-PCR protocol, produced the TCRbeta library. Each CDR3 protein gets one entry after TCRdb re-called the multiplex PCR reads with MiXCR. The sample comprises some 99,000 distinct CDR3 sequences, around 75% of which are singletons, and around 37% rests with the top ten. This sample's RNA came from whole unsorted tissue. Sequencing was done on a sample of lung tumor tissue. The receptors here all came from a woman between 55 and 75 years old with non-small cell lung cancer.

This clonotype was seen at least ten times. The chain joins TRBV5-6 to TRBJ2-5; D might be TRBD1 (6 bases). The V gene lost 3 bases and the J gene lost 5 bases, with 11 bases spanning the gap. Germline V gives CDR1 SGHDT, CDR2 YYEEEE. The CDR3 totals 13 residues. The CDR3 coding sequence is TGTGCCAGCAGCTCTGGACAGAGGGAGACCCAGTACTTC. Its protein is CASSSGQRETQYF.

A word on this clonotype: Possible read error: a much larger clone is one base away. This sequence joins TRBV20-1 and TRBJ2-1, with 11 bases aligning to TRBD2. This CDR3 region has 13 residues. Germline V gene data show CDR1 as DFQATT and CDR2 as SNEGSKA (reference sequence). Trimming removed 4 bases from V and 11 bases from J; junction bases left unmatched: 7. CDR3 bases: TGCAGTGCTACAACTAGCGGGGGAAATAAGCAGTTCTTC. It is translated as CSATTSGGNKQFF.

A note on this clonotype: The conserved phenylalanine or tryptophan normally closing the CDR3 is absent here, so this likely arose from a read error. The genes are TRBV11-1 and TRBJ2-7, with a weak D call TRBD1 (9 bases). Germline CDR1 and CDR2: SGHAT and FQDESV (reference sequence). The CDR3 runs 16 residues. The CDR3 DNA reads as TGTGACAGCAGCTTAGCGGGACAGGGAGGGTCCTACGAGCAGTACTTA. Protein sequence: CDSSLAGQGGSYEQYL.

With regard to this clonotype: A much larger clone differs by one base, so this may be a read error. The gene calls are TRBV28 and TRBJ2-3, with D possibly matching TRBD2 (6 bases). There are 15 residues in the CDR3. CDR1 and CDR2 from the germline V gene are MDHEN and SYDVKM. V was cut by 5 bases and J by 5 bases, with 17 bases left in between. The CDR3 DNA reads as TGTGCCAGCAGTCCCATAACGGGAGTGGAAGATACGCAGTATTTT. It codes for CASSPITGVEDTQYF.

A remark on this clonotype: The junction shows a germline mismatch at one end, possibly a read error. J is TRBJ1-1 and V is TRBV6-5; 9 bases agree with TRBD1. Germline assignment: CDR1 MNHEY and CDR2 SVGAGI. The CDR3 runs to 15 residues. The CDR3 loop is CASIRKTGGITEVFF. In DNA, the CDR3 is TGTGCCAGCATAAGAAAAACAGGGGGCATCACTGAAGTTTTCTTT.